The 15 T cell receptor beta chains given below trace back to one sample, sequenced in a study of OX40 agonist ivuxolimab in advanced cancers. Here immunoSEQ multiplex PCR was the method, and the copy in TCRdb shows in-frame clones only, minus some. The table records tens of thousands of clones, around 84% of them present only once. The sample here was CD4+ or CD8+ T cells sorted from blood, taken in a trial of the OX40 agonist ivuxolimab. The receptor source for this set is an adult with an advanced solid tumor such as melanoma, head and neck, liver or kidney cancer.

The chain links TRBV29-1 to TRBJ1-2; 7 bases line up with TRBD1. V shed 5 bases and J 2 bases; nucleotides not matched to a gene: 5. Germline CDR1 SQVTM, CDR2 ANQGSEA. The CDR3 spans 13 residues. CDR3 coding DNA: TGCAGCGTTAACCCGGGACAGAACTATGGCTACACCTTC. Amino acid sequence: CSVNPGQNYGYTF.

The DNA for the CDR3 is TGCGCCAGCAGCCTAGCTGACAGGGGAGGGCCAGAGACCCAGTACTTC. The encoded protein is CASSLADRGGPETQYF. V and J are TRBV5-1 and TRBJ2-5; TRBD1 might be the D (8 bases). The CDR3 extends over 16 amino acids. The V gene's germline CDR1 is SGHRS and CDR2 YFSETQ. Trimming pared 4 bases from V and 4 bases from J, leaving 20 bases between.

The chain employs TRBV5-1 and TRBJ2-5; 10 bases map to TRBD1. CDR1 and CDR2 (germline): SGHRS, YFSETQ. The CDR3 contains 14 residues. Trimming removed 3 bases from V and 4 bases from J; junction bases left unmatched: 3. The CDR3 nucleotides are TGCGCCAGCAGCTATGACAGGGGGCCAGAGACCCAGTACTTC. Protein sequence: CASSYDRGPETQYF.

The rearrangement joins TRBV6-1 to TRBJ1-5; D is unresolved. Per germline, CDR1 MNHNS and CDR2 SASEGT. This CDR3 has 13 amino acids. V lost 8 bases, J lost 6 bases, and 14 bases lay in between. CDR3 coding DNA: TGTGCCAGCGTGGGTGGGGAAGGTCAGCCCCAGCATTTT. Encoded protein: CASVGGEGQPQHF.

This chain uses TRBV2 with TRBJ1-2; D uncertain. This CDR3 spans 13 amino acids. V lost 0 bases, J lost 6 bases, and 8 bases lay in between. Germline V CDR1 and CDR2: SNHLY, FYNNEI. CDR3: CASSEALPDGYTF. CDR3 in DNA: TGTGCCAGCAGTGAAGCGCTTCCGGATGGCTACACCTTC. Looking up the rest from reference TRBV2 and TRBJ1-2 gives the full variable domain: EPEVTQTPSHQVTQMGQEVILRCVPISNHLYFYWYRQILGQKVEFLVSFYNNEISEKSEIFDDQFSVERPDGSNFTLKIRSTKLEDSAMYFCASSEALPDGYTFGSGTRLTVV.

The CDR3 DNA reads TGTGCCAGCAGTGTCCTAAGTGGGCAGGGCGAGCAGTACTTC. Translating it yields CASSVLSGQGEQYF. The chain employs TRBV27 and TRBJ2-7, with D perhaps TRBD1 (5 bases). The germline V gene has CDR1 MNHEY and CDR2 SMNVEV (reference sequence). The CDR3 covers 14 residues. Trimming stripped 5 bases from V and 6 bases from J, with 17 bases between.

This clone has more than one count but fewer than ten. The chain uses TRBV6-1 and TRBJ2-5; no firm D call. There are 15 residues in the CDR3. Trimming shortened V by 7 bases and J by 2 bases, and 17 bases separated the two germline ends. Looked up from germline, CDR1 is MNHNS and CDR2 is SASEGT. CDR3 sequence: CASIPYIGQQETQYF. CDR3 coding DNA: TGTGCCAGCATCCCTTACATCGGCCAACAAGAGACCCAGTACTTC.

This chain links TRBV6-4 with TRBJ2-2; D remains ambiguous. The CDR3 is 16 residues long. The V gene's germline CDR1 is MRHNA and CDR2 SNTAGT. V lost 0 bases to trimming and J lost 0 bases, with 8 bases between them. CDR3 region: CASSDSGSANTGELFF. In DNA form, the CDR3 reads TGTGCCAGCAGTGACTCGGGCAGCGCGAACACCGGGGAGCTGTTTTTT.

V is TRBV9 and J is TRBJ2-3; TRBD1 matches at 7 bases. Germline V lookup: CDR1 SGDLS, CDR2 YYNGEE. This CDR3 has 16 residues. The ends lost 2 bases at V and 5 bases at J; junction bases unmatched: 11. CDR3 in DNA: TGTGCCAGCAGCGTTACGACAGGGTTGTATATAGATACGCAGTATTTT. As protein: CASSVTTGLYIDTQYF.

The table lists this clone with a few counts. This chain links TRBV27 with TRBJ1-5; no definite D call. Germline CDR1 MNHEY, CDR2 SMNVEV (reference sequence). Trimming left V 5 bases short and J 2 bases short, with 7 bases between. The CDR3 totals 13 residues. The CDR3 coding sequence is TGTGCCAGCAGTATGGGTGGCAATCAGCCCCAGCATTTT. Protein product: CASSMGGNQPQHF.

This clone turned up a few times. V is TRBV27 and J is TRBJ2-7; 8 nucleotides match TRBD2. The V gene's germline CDR1 is MNHEY and CDR2 SMNVEV (reference sequence). J gave up 0 bases and V 6 bases, and 7 bases lay outside the gene matches. The CDR3 loop spans 15 amino acids. The CDR3 DNA follows: TGTGCCAGCAGGCCCACTAGCGGTAGCTCCTACGAGCAGTACTTC. Translating gives CASRPTSGSSYEQYF.

The rearrangement joins TRBV28 to TRBJ1-1, with TRBD1 matching over 10 bases. CDR3 length equals 14 residues. J gave up 4 bases and V 3 bases, and 2 bases lay outside the gene matches. Germline CDR1 and CDR2: MDHEN and SYDVKM. The chain's CDR3 is CASSFGQGGTEAFF. The CDR3 nucleotides read TGTGCCAGCAGTTTCGGACAGGGGGGCACTGAAGCTTTCTTT.

This rearrangement joins TRBV13 to TRBJ2-7; maybe TRBD2 (6 bases). Germline V gene lookup returns CDR1 PRHDT and CDR2 FYEKMQ (reference sequence). V was clipped by 5 bases and J by 5 bases, with 13 bases between them. The CDR3 extends over 13 amino acids. CDR3 in amino acids: CASSPGVSNEQYF. Here the CDR3 DNA reads TGTGCCAGCAGCCCGGGGGTAAGCAACGAGCAGTACTTC.

The V call is TRBV5-1, the J call TRBJ2-3; 7 bases line up with TRBD2. Trimming cost V 2 bases and J 6 bases; bases outside gene matches: 9. The germline V gene encodes CDR1 SGHRS and CDR2 YFSETQ. This CDR3 is built from 15 residues. Written as DNA, the CDR3 is TGCGCCAGCAGCTTTACGGGAGGAGTTGTGGATACGCAGTATTTT. Translated: CASSFTGGVVDTQYF.

V is TRBV11-3 and J is TRBJ2-5; D uncertain. The germline V and J ends were trimmed by 5 bases and 6 bases, with 10 bases remaining between them. CDR3 length equals 12 residues. Germline CDR1 reads SGHNT; CDR2 reads YENEEA. As DNA, the CDR3 is TGTGCCAGCAGCCCTAACGGGCAGACCCAGTACTTC. It codes for CASSPNGQTQYF.